Listed below are T cell receptor beta chains from one sample, sequenced in a study of control samples from healthy donors and cancer patients. Clones were read by immunoSEQ multiplex PCR, and TCRdb kept only the in-frame ones, dropping some. The table lists around 130,000 clones, about 91% of them singletons, with 8.6% in the top ten. The sample comprised blood. The origin of the receptors is a man between 18 and 35 years old in good health. The CDR3 runs from the conserved cysteine through the conserved F or W. D genes are given only for firm matches. Not every row has a clone size; where given, it reads once, few, many or a size class.

v_gene	abundance	d_gene	j_gene	CDR3aa	CDR3nt
TRBV4-2	.	TRBD2	TRBJ2-3	CASSQELAVSTDTQYF	TGTGCCAGCAGCCAAGAACTAGCGGTTAGCACAGATACGCAGTATTTT
TRBV12-3/TRBV12-4	.	TRBD1	TRBJ1-5	CASRGQGNQPQHF	TGTGCCAGCAGGGGACAGGGCAATCAGCCCCAGCATTTT
TRBV6-5	.	.	TRBJ2-7	CASSYSHLGRNYEQYF	TGTGCCAGCAGTTACTCCCATCTTGGACGGAACTACGAGCAGTACTTC
TRBV11-2	.	.	TRBJ2-1	CASSHRDITYNEQFF	TGTGCCAGCAGCCACCGGGACATAACCTACAATGAGCAGTTCTTC
TRBV6-5	.	.	TRBJ1-1	CASRENTEAFF	TGTGCCAGCAGGGAGAACACTGAAGCTTTCTTT
TRBV5-4	.	.	TRBJ2-3	CASSSRLEDTQYF	TGTGCCAGCAGCTCTCGGCTCGAAGATACGCAGTATTTT
TRBV3-1/TRBV3-2	.	.	TRBJ1-1	CASSQRGGALLATEAFF	TGTGCCAGCAGCCAGAGGGGCGGGGCGCTCTTGGCAACTGAAGCTTTCTTT
TRBV6-1	once	.	TRBJ1-1	CASSEMAQLNTEAFF	TGTGCCAGCAGTGAAATGGCACAGTTGAACACTGAAGCTTTCTTT
TRBV5-1	.	.	TRBJ2-1	CASSSGPDYNEQFF	TGCGCCAGCAGCTCGGGGCCAGACTACAATGAGCAGTTCTTC
TRBV5-1	few	.	TRBJ2-2	CASSLQGKDTGELFF	TGCGCCAGCAGCTTGCAGGGGAAGGACACCGGGGAGCTGTTTTTT
TRBV11-2	.	.	TRBJ1-5	CASSPMGFSNQPQHF	TGTGCCAGCAGCCCTATGGGGTTTAGCAATCAGCCCCAGCATTTT
TRBV4-1	few	TRBD1	TRBJ2-2	CASSQYGQGTGELFF	TGCGCCAGCAGCCAATACGGACAGGGCACCGGGGAGCTGTTTTTT
TRBV6-5	.	.	TRBJ1-4	CASSYTGADEKLFF	TGTGCCAGCAGTTACACGGGGGCGGATGAAAAACTGTTTTTT
TRBV15	.	TRBD1	TRBJ2-4	CATTGGQGPAGAKNIQYF	TGTGCCACCACCGGAGGACAGGGGCCCGCGGGCGCCAAAAACATTCAGTACTTC
TRBV2	.	TRBD1	TRBJ1-1	CASSVDRGTEAFF	TGTGCCAGCAGTGTGGACAGGGGCACTGAAGCTTTCTTT
TRBV5-8	.	.	TRBJ2-1	CASSLGLLSYNEQFF	TGTGCCAGCAGCTTGGGGCTGCTCTCCTACAATGAGCAGTTCTTC
TRBV10-3	.	.	TRBJ1-6	CAISDPGGLYNSPLHF	TGTGCCATCAGTGACCCGGGGGGCCTATATAATTCACCCCTCCACTTT
TRBV7-7	.	.	TRBJ2-5	CASSSFLDTGSETQYF	TGTGCCAGCAGCTCTTTCCTGGACACTGGAAGTGAGACCCAGTACTTC
TRBV6-5	.	.	TRBJ2-7	CASNTDGHYEQYF	TGTGCCAGCAACACCGATGGCCACTACGAGCAGTACTTC
TRBV6-5	.	.	TRBJ1-6	CASTGVDSPLHF	TGTGCCAGCACAGGGGTCGATTCACCCCTCCACTTT
TRBV5-8	.	.	TRBJ1-3	CASSLAPGLGPGNTIYF	TGTGCCAGCAGCTTGGCACCGGGCCTCGGGCCTGGAAACACCATATATTTT
TRBV5-5	.	.	TRBJ1-1	CASSPAGNTEAFF	TGTGCCAGCAGCCCGGCCGGGAACACTGAAGCTTTCTTT
TRBV24-1	.	TRBD2	TRBJ2-1	CATSDSGKTSGVYNEQFF	TGTGCCACCAGTGATTCCGGTAAGACTAGCGGGGTTTACAATGAGCAGTTCTTC
TRBV12-3/TRBV12-4	few	.	TRBJ1-2	CASSLKGSEGYTF	TGTGCCAGCAGTTTGAAGGGATCGGAAGGCTACACCTTC
TRBV6-5	.	TRBD2	TRBJ2-7	CASRMGLAGSYEQYF	TGTGCCAGCAGAATGGGACTAGCGGGTTCCTACGAGCAGTACTTC
TRBV7-9	.	TRBD2	TRBJ2-1	CASSLGLAYDNEQFF	TGTGCCAGCAGCTTGGGACTAGCATACGACAATGAGCAGTTCTTC
TRBV18	.	TRBD1	TRBJ1-5	CASSPRPRGVVSNQPQHF	TGTGCCAGCTCACCACGGCCCAGGGGGGTAGTGTCCAATCAGCCCCAGCATTTT
TRBV6-5	.	.	TRBJ2-2	CASSWEEANTGELFF	TGTGCCAGCAGTTGGGAGGAGGCGAACACCGGGGAGCTGTTTTTT
TRBV18	.	.	TRBJ2-5	CASSPPGAGGETQYF	TGTGCCAGCTCACCCCCAGGAGCCGGGGGAGAGACCCAGTACTTC
TRBV2	few	.	TRBJ2-2	CASSRQGETGELFF	TGTGCCAGCAGTCGGCAGGGAGAAACCGGGGAGCTGTTTTTT
TRBV12-5	.	TRBD1	TRBJ2-2	CASGTTRQGPGELFF	TGTGCTAGTGGCACGACCAGACAGGGCCCCGGGGAGCTGTTTTTT
TRBV19	.	TRBD1	TRBJ1-4	CASSIGTANEKLFF	TGTGCCAGTAGTATCGGGACAGCTAATGAAAAACTGTTTTTT
TRBV5-1	.	.	TRBJ2-2	CASSLGRGPTNTGELFF	TGCGCCAGCAGCTTGGGGAGGGGGCCAACGAACACCGGGGAGCTGTTTTTT
TRBV30	.	.	TRBJ1-5	CAWSVSGGGNQPQHF	TGTGCCTGGAGTGTAAGCGGGGGCGGCAATCAGCCCCAGCATTTT
TRBV29-1	.	.	TRBJ1-1	CSVHRGGAGYTEAFF	TGCAGCGTCCACCGAGGAGGGGCGGGTTACACTGAAGCTTTCTTT
TRBV5-6	.	.	TRBJ1-3	CASSLAQGSGNTIYF	TGTGCCAGCAGCCTGGCACAGGGCTCTGGAAACACCATATATTTT
TRBV2	.	.	TRBJ2-1	CASSEGASKNEQFF	TGTGCCAGCAGTGAAGGGGCTAGTAAAAATGAGCAGTTCTTC
TRBV19	.	TRBD1	TRBJ1-2	CASSSTNRGGNYGYTF	TGTGCCAGTAGTTCAACCAACAGGGGAGGAAACTATGGCTACACCTTC
TRBV10-2	.	.	TRBJ2-7	CASREGNEQYF	TGCGCCAGCAGGGAAGGGAACGAGCAGTACTTC
TRBV9	.	TRBD1	TRBJ1-1	CASSPNSGQGNAEAFF	TGTGCCAGCAGCCCAAACTCGGGACAGGGAAACGCTGAAGCTTTCTTT
TRBV30	once	.	TRBJ1-6	CAWSAYPGLHSPLHF	TGTGCCTGGAGTGCCTATCCGGGATTACATTCACCCCTCCACTTT
TRBV30	.	.	TRBJ1-2	CAWSLVLDSYGYTF	TGTGCCTGGAGCCTCGTCCTGGATAGCTATGGCTACACCTTC
TRBV6-5	.	.	TRBJ2-7	CASRGEYEQYF	TGTGCCAGCAGGGGAGAGTACGAGCAGTACTTC
TRBV5-4	.	.	TRBJ1-2	CASSLERGDGYTF	TGTGCCAGCAGCTTGGAAAGGGGCGATGGCTACACCTTC
TRBV3-1/TRBV3-2	.	.	TRBJ1-4	CASSLRHATNEKLFF	TGTGCCAGCAGCTTACGACACGCAACTAATGAAAAACTGTTTTTT